This TCR beta chain was retrieved from a study of blood T cell repertoires in COVID-19. Study as a whole: The United States, Italy and Spain were the sources of the acute and convalescent COVID-19 samples. PBMCs, B-cell-depleted T cells, or T cells were the source of the cDNA or gDNA that made up the material.

The germline gives CDR1 MNHEY, CDR2 SVGAGI. CDR3 size: 15 residues. Trimming at V came to 1 base and at J to 7 bases, leaving 5 bases not matched to a gene. Original processing notes: Nucleated cell counts were estimated from reference gene primer amplification. Produced via immunoSEQ multiplex PCR; TCRdb's table is partial and in-frame only. V, J and clone size derive from that table, while D and trimming were established from the DNA sequence. The top ten clones hold about 6.9% of a sample with tens of thousands of clones, roughly 84% of them seen once. This chain links TRBV6-5 with TRBJ1-4; 8 bases align to TRBD1. Sequenced sample: peripheral blood. This receptor was taken from a man younger than 45 with COVID-19, enrolled during active disease. CDR3 DNA sequence: TGTGCCAGCAGTTACTTCCAGGGGGCTGGTGAAAAACTGTTTTTT. Translating it yields CASSYFQGAGEKLFF.